This T cell receptor (beta chain) was obtained from a study of blood T cell repertoires in COVID-19. Study details: Sites across the United States, Italy and Spain contributed samples from acute and convalescent COVID-19.

Sequenced by immunoSEQ multiplex PCR; TCRdb stores in-frame clones only, minus some. The sample includes approximately 72,000 clones, approximately 86% of them seen just once. This clone was detected only once. V shed 3 bases and J shed 1 base, with 13 bases lying between them. The V gene's germline CDR1 is SGHRS and CDR2 YFSETQ. The CDR3 is 15 residues long. The J gene is TRBJ2-5, the V gene TRBV5-1; the D is unclear. The sequenced sample was peripheral blood. The receptor comes from a middle-aged man with acute or convalescent COVID-19. The CDR3 DNA is TGCGCCAGCAGCTCCCCGGAGTTGGGCCAAGAGACCCAGTACTTC. This sequence encodes CASSSPELGQETQYF.